The sequence of this T cell receptor beta chain was determined in a study of control samples from healthy donors and cancer patients. The data were produced by immunoSEQ multiplex PCR, yet TCRdb's version contains in-frame clones alone and is incomplete. This sample has about 44,000 clones; 70% to 90% occur once, and the top ten carry roughly a tenth. The TCR comes from a woman aged 55-75 years with lung cancer. The specimen sequenced was PBMCs.

CDR3 bases: TGTGCCAGCAGGTACAATAGCGGGAACTCCTACGAGCAGTACTTC. Its protein product is CASRYNSGNSYEQYF. The chain is built from TRBV28 and TRBJ2-7; 8 bases match TRBD2. The CDR3 contains 15 residues. CDR1 is MDHEN and CDR2 is SYDVKM in the germline V gene. The trim removed 6 bases at V and 0 bases at J, leaving 7 bases unmatched.